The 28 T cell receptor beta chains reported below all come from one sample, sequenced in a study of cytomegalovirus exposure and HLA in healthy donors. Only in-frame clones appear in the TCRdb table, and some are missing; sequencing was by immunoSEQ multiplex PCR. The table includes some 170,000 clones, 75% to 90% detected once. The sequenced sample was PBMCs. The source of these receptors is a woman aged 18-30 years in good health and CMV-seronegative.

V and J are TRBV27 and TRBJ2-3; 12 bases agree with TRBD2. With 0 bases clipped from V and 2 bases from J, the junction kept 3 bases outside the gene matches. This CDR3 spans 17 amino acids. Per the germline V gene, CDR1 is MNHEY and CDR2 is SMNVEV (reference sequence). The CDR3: CASSLSWTSGATDTQYF. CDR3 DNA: TGTGCCAGCAGTTTATCGTGGACTAGCGGGGCCACAGATACGCAGTATTTT.

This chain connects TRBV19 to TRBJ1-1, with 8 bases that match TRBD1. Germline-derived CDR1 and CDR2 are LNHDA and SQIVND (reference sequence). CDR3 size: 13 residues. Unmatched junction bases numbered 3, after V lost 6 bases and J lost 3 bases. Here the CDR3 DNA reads TGTGCCAGTAGCCCGGACAGGGACACTGAAGCTTTCTTT. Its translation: CASSPDRDTEAFF.

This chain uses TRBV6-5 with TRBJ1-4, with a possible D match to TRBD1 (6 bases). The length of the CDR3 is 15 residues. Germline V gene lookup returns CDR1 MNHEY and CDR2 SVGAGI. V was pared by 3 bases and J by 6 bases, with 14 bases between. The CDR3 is CASSYSTGLYEKLFF. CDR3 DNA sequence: TGTGCCAGCAGTTATTCTACAGGGTTGTATGAAAAACTGTTTTTT.

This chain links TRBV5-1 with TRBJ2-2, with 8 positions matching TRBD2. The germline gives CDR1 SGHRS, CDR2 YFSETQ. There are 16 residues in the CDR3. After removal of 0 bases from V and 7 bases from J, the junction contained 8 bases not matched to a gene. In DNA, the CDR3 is TGCGCCAGCAGCTTGGGGACTAGCCCTAGGGGCGGGGAGCTGTTTTTT. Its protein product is CASSLGTSPRGGELFF.

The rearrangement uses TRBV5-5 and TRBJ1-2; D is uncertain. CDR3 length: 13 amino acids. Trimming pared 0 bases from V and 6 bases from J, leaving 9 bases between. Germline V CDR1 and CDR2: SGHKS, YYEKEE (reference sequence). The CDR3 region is CASSLASGNGYTF. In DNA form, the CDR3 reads TGTGCCAGCAGCTTGGCTTCGGGGAATGGCTACACCTTC.

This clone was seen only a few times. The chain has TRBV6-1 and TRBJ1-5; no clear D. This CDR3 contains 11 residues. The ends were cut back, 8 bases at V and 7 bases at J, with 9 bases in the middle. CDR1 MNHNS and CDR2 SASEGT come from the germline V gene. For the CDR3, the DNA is TGTGCCAGCTCGGCCGGGCAGCCCCAGCATTTT. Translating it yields CASSAGQPQHF.

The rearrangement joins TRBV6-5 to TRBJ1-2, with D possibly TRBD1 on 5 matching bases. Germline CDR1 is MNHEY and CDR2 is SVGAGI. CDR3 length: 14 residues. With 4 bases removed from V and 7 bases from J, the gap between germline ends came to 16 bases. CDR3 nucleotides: TGTGCCAGCAGTTCGTACGGAGGGGCGAGTGGCTACACCTTC. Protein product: CASSSYGGASGYTF.

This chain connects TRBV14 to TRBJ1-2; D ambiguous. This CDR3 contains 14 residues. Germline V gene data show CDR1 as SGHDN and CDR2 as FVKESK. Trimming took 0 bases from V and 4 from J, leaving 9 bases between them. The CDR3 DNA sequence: TGTGCCAGCAGCCAAGATTCAGGAATCTATGGCTACACCTTC. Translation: CASSQDSGIYGYTF.

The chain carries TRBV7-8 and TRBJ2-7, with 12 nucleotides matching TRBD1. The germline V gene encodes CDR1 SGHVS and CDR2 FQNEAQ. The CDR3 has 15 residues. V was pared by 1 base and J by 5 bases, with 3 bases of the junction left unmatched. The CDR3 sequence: CASSLVGTGGDEQYF. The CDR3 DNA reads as TGTGCCAGCAGCTTAGTCGGGACAGGGGGCGACGAGCAGTACTTC.

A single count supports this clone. The CDR3 DNA sequence: TGTGCCAGTAGTATAGTGTTGCGGGGACTAGTGACAGATACGCAGTATTTT. It translates to CASSIVLRGLVTDTQYF. The chain recombines TRBV19 with TRBJ2-3; 8 positions match TRBD2. This CDR3 comprises 17 residues. Germline V gene sequence: CDR1 LNHDA, CDR2 SQIVND (reference sequence). V shed 1 base, J shed 3 bases, and the junction held 9 bases outside the gene matches.

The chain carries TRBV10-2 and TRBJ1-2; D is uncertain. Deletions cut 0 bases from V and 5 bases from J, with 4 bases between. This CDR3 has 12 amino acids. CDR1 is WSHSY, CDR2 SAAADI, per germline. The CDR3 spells CASSESSYGYTF. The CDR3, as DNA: TGCGCCAGCAGTGAGTCGAGTTATGGCTACACCTTC.

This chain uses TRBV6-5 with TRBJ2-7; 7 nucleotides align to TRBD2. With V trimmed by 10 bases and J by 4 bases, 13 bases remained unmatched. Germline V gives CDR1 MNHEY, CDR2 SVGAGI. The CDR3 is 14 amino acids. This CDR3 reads CATGPGRGLYEQYF. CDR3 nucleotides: TGTGCCACCGGGCCTGGGAGGGGACTTTACGAGCAGTACTTC.

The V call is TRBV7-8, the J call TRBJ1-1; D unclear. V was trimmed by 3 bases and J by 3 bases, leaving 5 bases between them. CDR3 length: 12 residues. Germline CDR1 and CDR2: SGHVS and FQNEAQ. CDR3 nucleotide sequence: TGTGCCAGCAGCTTTTCTTACACTGAAGCTTTCTTT. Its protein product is CASSFSYTEAFF.

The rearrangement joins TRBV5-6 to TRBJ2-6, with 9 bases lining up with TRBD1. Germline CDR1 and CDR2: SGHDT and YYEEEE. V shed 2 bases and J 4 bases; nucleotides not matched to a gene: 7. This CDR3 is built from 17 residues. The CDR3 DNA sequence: TGTGCCAGCAGCTTACAGGGGGCATTTACAGGGGCCAACGTCCTGACTTTC. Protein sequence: CASSLQGAFTGANVLTF.

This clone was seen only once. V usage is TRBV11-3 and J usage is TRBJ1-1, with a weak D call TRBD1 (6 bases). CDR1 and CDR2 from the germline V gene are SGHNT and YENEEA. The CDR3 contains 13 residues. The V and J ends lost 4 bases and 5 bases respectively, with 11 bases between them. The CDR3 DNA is TGTGCCAGCAGCTCAGGGGTTGTAACTGAAGCTTTCTTT. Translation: CASSSGVVTEAFF.

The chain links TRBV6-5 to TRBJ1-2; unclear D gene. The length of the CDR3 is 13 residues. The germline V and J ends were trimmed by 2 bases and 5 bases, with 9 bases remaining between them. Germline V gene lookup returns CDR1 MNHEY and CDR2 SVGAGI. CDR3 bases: TGTGCCAGCAGTTACCTGGCAGGATATGGCTACACCTTC. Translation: CASSYLAGYGYTF.

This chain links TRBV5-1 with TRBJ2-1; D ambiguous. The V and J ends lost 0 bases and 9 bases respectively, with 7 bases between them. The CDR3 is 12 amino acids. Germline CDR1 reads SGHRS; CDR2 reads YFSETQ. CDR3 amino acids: CASSLVFGEQFF. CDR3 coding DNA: TGCGCCAGCAGCTTGGTTTTCGGTGAGCAGTTCTTC.

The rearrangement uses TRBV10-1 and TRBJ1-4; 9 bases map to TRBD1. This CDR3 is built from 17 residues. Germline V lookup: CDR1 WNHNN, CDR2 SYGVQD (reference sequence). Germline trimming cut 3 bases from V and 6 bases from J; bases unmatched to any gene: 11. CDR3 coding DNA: TGCGCCAGCAGTGATTCCGTGGCGGGACAGGGTGATGAAAAACTGTTTTTT. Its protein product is CASSDSVAGQGDEKLFF.

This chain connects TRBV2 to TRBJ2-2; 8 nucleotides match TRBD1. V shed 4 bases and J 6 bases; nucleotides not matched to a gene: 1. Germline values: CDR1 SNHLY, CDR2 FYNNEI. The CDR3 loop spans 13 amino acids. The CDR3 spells CASSATGAGELFF. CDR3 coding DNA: TGTGCCAGCAGTGCGACAGGGGCCGGGGAGCTGTTTTTT.

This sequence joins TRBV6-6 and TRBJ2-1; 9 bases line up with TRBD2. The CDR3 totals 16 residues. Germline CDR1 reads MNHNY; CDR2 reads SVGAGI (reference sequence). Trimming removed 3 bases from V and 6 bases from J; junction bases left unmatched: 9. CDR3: CASSYALAGGSNEQFF. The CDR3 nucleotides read TGTGCCAGCAGTTATGCCCTTGCGGGAGGGAGCAATGAGCAGTTCTTC.

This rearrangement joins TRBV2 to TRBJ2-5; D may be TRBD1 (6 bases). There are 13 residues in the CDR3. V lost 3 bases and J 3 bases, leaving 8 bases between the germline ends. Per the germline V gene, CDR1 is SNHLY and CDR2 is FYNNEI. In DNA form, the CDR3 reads TGTGCCAGCAGTGAGGACAGCGAAGAGACCCAGTACTTC. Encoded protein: CASSEDSEETQYF.

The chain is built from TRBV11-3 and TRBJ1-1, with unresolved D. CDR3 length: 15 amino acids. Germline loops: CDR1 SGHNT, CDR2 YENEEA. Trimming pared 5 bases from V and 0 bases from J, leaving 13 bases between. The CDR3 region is CASSPGGGLNTEAFF. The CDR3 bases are TGTGCCAGCAGCCCCGGAGGTGGTTTGAACACTGAAGCTTTCTTT. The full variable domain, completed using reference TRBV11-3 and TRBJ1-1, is EAGVVQSPRYKIIEKKQPVAFWCNPISGHNTLYWYLQNLGQGPELLIRYENEEAVDDSQLPKDRFSAERLKGVDSTLKIQPAELGDSAVYLCASSPGGGLNTEAFFGQGTRLTVV.

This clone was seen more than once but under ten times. This CDR3 reads CAWSLGAEAFF. The CDR3 DNA sequence: TGTGCCTGGAGTCTAGGGGCTGAAGCTTTCTTT. V gene TRBV30 combines with J gene TRBJ1-1, with a weak D call TRBD1 (5 bases). CDR1 is GTSNPN, CDR2 SVGIG, per germline (reference sequence). CDR3 length equals 11 residues. V lost 2 bases to trimming and J lost 6 bases, with 7 bases between them.

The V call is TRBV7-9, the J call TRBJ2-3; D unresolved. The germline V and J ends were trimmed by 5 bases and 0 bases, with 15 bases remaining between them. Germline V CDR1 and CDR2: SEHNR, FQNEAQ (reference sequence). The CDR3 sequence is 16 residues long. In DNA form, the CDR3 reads TGTGCCAGCAGCACGGTAGCCGGTGTAAGCACAGATACGCAGTATTTT. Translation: CASSTVAGVSTDTQYF.

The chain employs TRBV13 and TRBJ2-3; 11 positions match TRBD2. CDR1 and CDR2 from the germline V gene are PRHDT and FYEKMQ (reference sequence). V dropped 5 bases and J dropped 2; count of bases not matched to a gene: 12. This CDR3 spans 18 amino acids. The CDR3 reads CASSPRTSGPRPTDTQYF. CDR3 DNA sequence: TGTGCCAGCAGCCCAAGGACTAGCGGGCCTAGACCCACAGATACGCAGTATTTT.

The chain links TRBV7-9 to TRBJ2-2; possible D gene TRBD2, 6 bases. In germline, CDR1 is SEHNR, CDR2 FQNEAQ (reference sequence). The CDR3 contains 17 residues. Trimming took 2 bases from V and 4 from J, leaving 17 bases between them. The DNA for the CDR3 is TGTGCCAGCAGCTTACTATACGGCAGGGAGGTCACCGGGGAGCTGTTTTTT. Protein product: CASSLLYGREVTGELFF.

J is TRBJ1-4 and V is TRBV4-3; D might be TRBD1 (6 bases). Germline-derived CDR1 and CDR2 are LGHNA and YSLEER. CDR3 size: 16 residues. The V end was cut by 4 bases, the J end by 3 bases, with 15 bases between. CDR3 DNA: TGCGCCAGCAGCCCCACTTTGACAGGCTCTAATGAAAAACTGTTTTTT. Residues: CASSPTLTGSNEKLFF.

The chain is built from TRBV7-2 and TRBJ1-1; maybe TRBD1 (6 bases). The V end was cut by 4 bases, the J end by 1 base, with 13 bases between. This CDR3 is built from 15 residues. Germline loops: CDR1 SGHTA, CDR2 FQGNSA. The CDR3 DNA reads TGTGCCAGCAGCTCCCTAGGGACACCGAACACTGAAGCTTTCTTT. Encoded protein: CASSSLGTPNTEAFF.